This TCR beta chain was sequenced for a study of cytotoxic CD8 clonotypes in ibrutinib-treated CLL. Looked up from germline, CDR1 is MNHEY and CDR2 is SVGAGI. The CDR3 loop spans 13 amino acids. Trimming removed 7 bases from V and 6 bases from J, with 13 bases in between. The source of approximately 1.9 micrograms of genomic DNA for TCR beta libraries was cryopreserved PBMCs. Using immunoSEQ multiplex PCR, the repertoire was profiled, and TCRdb retains in-frame clones only, with some absent. The table records some 120,000 clones, roughly 57% of them present only once. This chain connects TRBV6-5 to TRBJ2-1, with D possibly being TRBD2 (6 bases). The clonotype comes from a human donor with chronic lymphocytic leukemia. The sample was PBMCs, taken after 24 months of ibrutinib treatment. DNA of the CDR3: TGTGCCAGCATGCAGGGAGGACGCAATGAGCAGTTCTTC. This encodes CASMQGGRNEQFF.